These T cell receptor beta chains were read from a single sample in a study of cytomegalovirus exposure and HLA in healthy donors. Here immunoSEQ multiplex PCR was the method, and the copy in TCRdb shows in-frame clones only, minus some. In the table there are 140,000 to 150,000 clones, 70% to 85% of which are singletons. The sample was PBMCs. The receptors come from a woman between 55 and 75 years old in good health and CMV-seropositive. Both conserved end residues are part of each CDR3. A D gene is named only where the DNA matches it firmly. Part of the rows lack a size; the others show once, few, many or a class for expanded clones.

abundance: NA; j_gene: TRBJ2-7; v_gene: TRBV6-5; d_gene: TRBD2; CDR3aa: CASSPSGTYEQYF; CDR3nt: TGTGCCAGCTCCCCTAGCGGAACCTACGAGCAGTACTTC
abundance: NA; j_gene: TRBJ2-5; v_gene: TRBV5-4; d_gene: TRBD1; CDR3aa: CASSPGTEETQYF; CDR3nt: TGTGCCAGCAGCCCCGGGACAGAAGAGACCCAGTACTTC
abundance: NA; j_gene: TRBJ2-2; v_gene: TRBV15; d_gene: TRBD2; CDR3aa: CAIRTSGTGELFF; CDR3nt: TGTGCCATAAGGACTAGTGGAACCGGGGAGCTGTTTTTT
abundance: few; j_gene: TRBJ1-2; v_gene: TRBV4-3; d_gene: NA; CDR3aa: CASSQDYGGTYGYTF; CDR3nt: TGCGCCAGCAGCCAAGATTACGGGGGTACCTATGGCTACACCTTC
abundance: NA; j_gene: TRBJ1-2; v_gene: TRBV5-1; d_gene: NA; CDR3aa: CASSFDDTNYGYTF; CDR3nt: TGCGCCAGCAGCTTCGATGACACTAACTATGGCTACACCTTC
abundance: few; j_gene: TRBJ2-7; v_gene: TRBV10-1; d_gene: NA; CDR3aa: CASAVGGVYEQYF; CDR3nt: TGCGCCAGCGCGGTAGGGGGTGTCTACGAGCAGTACTTC
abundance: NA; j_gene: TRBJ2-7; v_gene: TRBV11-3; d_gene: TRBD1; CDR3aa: CASSSRDRVGGGEQYF; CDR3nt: TGTGCCAGCAGCTCCCGGGACAGAGTTGGGGGTGGGGAGCAGTACTTC
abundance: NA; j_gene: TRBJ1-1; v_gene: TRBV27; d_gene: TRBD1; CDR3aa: CASNLQGARTEAFF; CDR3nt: TGTGCCAGCAACCTACAGGGGGCAAGGACTGAAGCTTTCTTT
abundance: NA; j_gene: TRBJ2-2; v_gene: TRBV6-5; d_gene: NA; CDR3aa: CASSYAGGTPPGELFF; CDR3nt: TGTGCCAGCAGTTACGCCGGCGGGACTCCTCCCGGGGAGCTGTTTTTT
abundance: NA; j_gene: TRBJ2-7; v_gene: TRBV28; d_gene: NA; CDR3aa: CASSFETGYEQYF; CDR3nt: TGTGCCAGCAGTTTCGAGACTGGGTACGAGCAGTACTTC
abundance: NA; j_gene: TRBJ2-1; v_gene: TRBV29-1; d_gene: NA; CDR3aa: CSVQRWSDSPYNEQFF; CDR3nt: TGCAGCGTTCAAAGGTGGTCGGACAGCCCCTACAATGAGCAGTTCTTC
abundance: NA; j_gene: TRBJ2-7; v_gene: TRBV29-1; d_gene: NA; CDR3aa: CSGVLGGPSYEQYF; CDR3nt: TGCAGCGGTGTACTGGGGGGGCCCTCCTACGAGCAGTACTTC
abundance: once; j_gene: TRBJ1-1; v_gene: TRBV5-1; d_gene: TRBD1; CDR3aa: CASSLDGQGHTEAFF; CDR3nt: TGCGCCAGCAGCTTGGATGGACAGGGTCACACTGAAGCTTTCTTT
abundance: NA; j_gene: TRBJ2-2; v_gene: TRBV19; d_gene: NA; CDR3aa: CASSMTYTGELFF; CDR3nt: TGTGCCAGTAGTATGACTTACACCGGGGAGCTGTTTTTT
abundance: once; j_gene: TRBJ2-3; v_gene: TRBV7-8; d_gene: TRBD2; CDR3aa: CASSSVAGGPLDTQYF; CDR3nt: TGTGCCAGCAGCTCCGTAGCGGGAGGGCCATTAGATACGCAGTATTTT
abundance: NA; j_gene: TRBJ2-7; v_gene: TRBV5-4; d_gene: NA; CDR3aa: CASSLQGNFYEQYF; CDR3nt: TGTGCCAGCAGCTTGCAGGGGAACTTCTACGAGCAGTACTTC
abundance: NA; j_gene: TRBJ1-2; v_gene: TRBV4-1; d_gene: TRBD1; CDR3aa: CASSQPGTEFLNYGYTF; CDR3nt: TGCGCCAGCAGCCAACCGGGGACAGAATTTTTGAACTATGGCTACACCTTC
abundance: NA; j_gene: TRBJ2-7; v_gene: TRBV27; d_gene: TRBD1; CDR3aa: CASSPRGPLPYEQYF; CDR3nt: TGTGCCAGCAGTCCCAGGGGGCCCCTTCCTTACGAGCAGTACTTC
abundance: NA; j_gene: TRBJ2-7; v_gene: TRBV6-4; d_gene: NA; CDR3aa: CASSGPPTGLDEQYF; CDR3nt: TGTGCCAGCAGTGGCCCCCCGACGGGTCTCGACGAGCAGTACTTC
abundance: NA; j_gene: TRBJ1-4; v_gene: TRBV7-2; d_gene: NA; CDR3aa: CASSQRTLNEKLFF; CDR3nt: TGTGCCAGCAGCCAACGGACACTTAATGAAAAACTGTTTTTT
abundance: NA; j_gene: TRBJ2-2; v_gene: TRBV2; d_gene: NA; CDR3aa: CASGRRASGELFF; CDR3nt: TGTGCCAGCGGACGGAGGGCCTCCGGGGAGCTGTTTTTT
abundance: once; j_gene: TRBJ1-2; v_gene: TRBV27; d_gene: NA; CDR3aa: CASSSQGLGGYTF; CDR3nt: TGTGCCAGCAGTTCCCAGGGCCTGGGTGGCTACACCTTC
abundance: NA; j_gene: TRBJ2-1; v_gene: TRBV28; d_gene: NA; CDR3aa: CASSRTGSYNEQFF; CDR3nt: TGTGCCAGCAGCCGTACAGGGTCCTACAATGAGCAGTTCTTC
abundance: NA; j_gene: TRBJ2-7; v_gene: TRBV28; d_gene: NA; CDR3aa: CASSLLLREQYF; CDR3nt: TGTGCCAGCAGCCTTCTCTTGCGCGAGCAGTACTTC
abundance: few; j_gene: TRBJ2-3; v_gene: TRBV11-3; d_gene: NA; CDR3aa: CASSPGVSGEKDTQYF; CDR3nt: TGTGCCAGCAGCCCTGGAGTTTCGGGAGAGAAGGATACGCAGTATTTT
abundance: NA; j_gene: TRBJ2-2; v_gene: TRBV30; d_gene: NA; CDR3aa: CAHTQAPGRTNTGELFF; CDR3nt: TGTGCCCACACGCAAGCGCCCGGGAGAACGAACACCGGGGAGCTGTTTTTT
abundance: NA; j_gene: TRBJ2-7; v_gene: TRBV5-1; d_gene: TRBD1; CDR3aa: CASSLGQGAYYEQYF; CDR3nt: TGCGCCAGCAGCTTGGGACAGGGGGCGTACTACGAGCAGTACTTC
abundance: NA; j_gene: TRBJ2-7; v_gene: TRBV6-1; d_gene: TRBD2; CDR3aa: CASRSQGGEQYF; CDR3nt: TGTGCCAGCAGATCCCAGGGAGGGGAGCAGTACTTC
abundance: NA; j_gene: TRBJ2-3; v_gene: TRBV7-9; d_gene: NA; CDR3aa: CASSFTGTSTDTQYF; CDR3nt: TGTGCCAGCAGCTTCACCGGGACTAGCACAGATACGCAGTATTTT
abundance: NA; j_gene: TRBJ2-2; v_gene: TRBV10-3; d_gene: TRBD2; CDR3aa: CAISPGLADTGELFF; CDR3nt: TGTGCCATCAGCCCGGGACTAGCGGATACCGGGGAGCTGTTTTTT
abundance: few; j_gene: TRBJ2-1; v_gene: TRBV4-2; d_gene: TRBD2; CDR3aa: CASSSASGIEDEQFF; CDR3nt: TGTGCCAGCAGCTCGGCTAGCGGGATTGAGGATGAGCAGTTCTTC
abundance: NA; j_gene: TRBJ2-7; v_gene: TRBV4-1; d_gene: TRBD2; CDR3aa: CASSQDMGLIEQYF; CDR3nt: TGCGCCAGCAGCCAAGATATGGGACTAATCGAGCAGTACTTC
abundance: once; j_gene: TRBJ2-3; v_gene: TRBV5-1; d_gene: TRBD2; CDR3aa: CASSRSGSQVDTQYF; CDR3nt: TGCGCCAGCAGCCGGAGCGGGAGTCAGGTAGATACGCAGTATTTT
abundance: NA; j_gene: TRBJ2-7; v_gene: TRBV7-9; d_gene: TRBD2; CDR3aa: CASSLLAGTYEQYF; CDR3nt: TGTGCCAGCAGCTTACTAGCGGGAACCTACGAGCAGTACTTC
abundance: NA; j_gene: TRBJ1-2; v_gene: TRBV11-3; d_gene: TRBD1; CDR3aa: CASSPGQAARYGYTF; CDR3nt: TGTGCCAGCAGCCCGGGACAGGCCGCACGCTATGGCTACACCTTC
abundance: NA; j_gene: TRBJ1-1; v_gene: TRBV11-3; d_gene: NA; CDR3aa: CASSLMLGAEAFF; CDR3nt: TGTGCCAGCAGCTTAATGTTGGGCGCTGAAGCTTTCTTT
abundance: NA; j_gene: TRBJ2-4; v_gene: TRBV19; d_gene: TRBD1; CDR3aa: CASSPLGGQGTYAKNIQYF; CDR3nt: TGTGCCAGTAGCCCATTAGGGGGACAGGGGACCTATGCCAAAAACATTCAGTACTTC
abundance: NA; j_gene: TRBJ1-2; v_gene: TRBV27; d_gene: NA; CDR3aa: CASSAPRGGYTF; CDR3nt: TGTGCCAGCAGTGCGCCCAGGGGCGGCTACACCTTC
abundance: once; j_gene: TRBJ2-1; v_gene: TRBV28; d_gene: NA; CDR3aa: CASSLPSPSSHEQFF; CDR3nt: TGTGCCAGCAGTTTACCGTCCCCTAGCTCACATGAGCAGTTCTTC
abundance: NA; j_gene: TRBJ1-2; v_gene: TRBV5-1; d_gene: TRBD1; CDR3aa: CASSSTGGYGYTF; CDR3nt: TGCGCCAGCAGCTCCACAGGGGGCTATGGCTACACCTTC
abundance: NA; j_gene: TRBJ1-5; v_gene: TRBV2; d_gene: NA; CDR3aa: CASSEPRTGGGQPQHF; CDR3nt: TGTGCCAGCAGTGAACCCAGAACGGGGGGGGGACAGCCCCAGCATTTT
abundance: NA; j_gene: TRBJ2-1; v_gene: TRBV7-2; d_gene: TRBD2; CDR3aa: CASSLVIGRTSRDNEQFF; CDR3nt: TGTGCCAGCAGCTTAGTCATAGGTAGGACTAGTAGGGACAATGAGCAGTTCTTC
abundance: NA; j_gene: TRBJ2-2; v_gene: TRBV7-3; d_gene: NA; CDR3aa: CASSLAGANTGELFF; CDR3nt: TGTGCCAGCAGCTTAGCGGGCGCGAACACCGGGGAGCTGTTTTTT
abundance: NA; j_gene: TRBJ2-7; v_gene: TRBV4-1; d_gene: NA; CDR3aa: CASSRMTGESYEQYF; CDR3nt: TGCGCCAGCAGCCGCATGACTGGTGAATCCTACGAGCAGTACTTC
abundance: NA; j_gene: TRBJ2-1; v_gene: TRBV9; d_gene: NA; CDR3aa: CASSVVDSRGTEQFF; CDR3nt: TGTGCCAGCAGCGTAGTGGACTCCCGGGGTACTGAGCAGTTCTTC
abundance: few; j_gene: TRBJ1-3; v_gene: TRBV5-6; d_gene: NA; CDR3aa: CASSLPSSGNTIYF; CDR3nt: TGTGCCAGCAGCCTACCTAGCTCTGGAAACACCATATATTTT
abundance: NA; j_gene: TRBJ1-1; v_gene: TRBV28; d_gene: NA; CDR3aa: CASGVGYEAFF; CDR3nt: TGTGCCAGCGGAGTGGGTTATGAAGCTTTCTTT
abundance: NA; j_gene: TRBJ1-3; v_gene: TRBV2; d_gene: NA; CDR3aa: CASSRSSGNTIYF; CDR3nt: TGTGCCAGCAGCCGGAGTTCTGGAAACACCATATATTTT
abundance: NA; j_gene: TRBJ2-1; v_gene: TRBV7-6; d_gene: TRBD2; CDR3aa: CASSRTSGYNEQFF; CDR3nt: TGTGCCAGCAGCCGGACTAGCGGCTACAATGAGCAGTTCTTC
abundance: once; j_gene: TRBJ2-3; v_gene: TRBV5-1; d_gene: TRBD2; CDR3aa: CASSGSGPDTQYF; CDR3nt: TGCGCCAGCAGCGGTAGCGGGCCAGATACGCAGTATTTT
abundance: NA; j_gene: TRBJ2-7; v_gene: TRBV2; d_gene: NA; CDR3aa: CASIQGMGSYEQYF; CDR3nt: TGTGCCAGCATTCAGGGAATGGGCTCCTACGAGCAGTACTTC
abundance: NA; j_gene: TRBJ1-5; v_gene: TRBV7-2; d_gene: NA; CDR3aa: CASSLAANQPQHF; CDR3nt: TGTGCCAGCAGCTTAGCAGCCAATCAGCCCCAGCATTTT
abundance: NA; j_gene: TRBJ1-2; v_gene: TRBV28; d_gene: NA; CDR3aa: CASSPVAGVDYGYTF; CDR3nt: TGTGCCAGCAGCCCGGTGGCAGGGGTGGACTATGGCTACACCTTC
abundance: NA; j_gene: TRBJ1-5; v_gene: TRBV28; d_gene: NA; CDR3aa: CASRDTSQPQHF; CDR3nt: TGTGCCAGTCGGGATACAAGTCAGCCCCAGCATTTT
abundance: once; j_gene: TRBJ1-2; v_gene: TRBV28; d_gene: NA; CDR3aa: CASSRTVNYGYTF; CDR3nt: TGTGCCAGCAGCCGTACAGTTAACTATGGCTACACCTTC
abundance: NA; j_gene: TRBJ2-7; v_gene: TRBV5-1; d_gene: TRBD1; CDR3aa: CASSLPRGQGDSYEQYF; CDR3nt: TGCGCCAGCAGCTTGCCGCGAGGACAGGGGGATTCCTACGAGCAGTACTTC
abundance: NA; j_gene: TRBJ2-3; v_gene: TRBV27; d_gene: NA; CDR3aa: CASRNSRNTDTQYF; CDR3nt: TGTGCCAGCAGGAATAGCAGAAACACAGATACGCAGTATTTT